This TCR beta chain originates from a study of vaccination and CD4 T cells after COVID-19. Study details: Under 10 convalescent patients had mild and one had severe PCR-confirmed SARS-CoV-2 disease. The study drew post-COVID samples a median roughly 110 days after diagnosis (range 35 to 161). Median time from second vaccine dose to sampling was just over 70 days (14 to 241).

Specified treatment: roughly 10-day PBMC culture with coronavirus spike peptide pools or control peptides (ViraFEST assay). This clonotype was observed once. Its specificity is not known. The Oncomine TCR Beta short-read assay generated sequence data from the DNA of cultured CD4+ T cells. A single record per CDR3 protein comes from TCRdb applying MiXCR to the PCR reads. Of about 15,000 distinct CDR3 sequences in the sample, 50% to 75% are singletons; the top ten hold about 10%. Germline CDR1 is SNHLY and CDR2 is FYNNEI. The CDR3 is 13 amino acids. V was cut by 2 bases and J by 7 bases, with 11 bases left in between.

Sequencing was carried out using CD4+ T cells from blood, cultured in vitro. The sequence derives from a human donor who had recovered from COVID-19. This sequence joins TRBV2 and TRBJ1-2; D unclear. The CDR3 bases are TGTGCCAGCAGTGAATCTGGAGGCGTTGGCTACACCTTC. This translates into CASSESGGVGYTF.